This T cell receptor beta chain comes out of a study of blood T cell repertoires in COVID-19. This clone is a singleton in its sample. Sequencing used immunoSEQ multiplex PCR; TCRdb keeps in-frame clones, though not all of them. Of under 350,000 clones listed, roughly 85% were seen once; the top ten hold 6% to 9%. Deletions cut 0 bases from V and 0 bases from J, with 14 bases between. Germline loops: CDR1 MNHEY, CDR2 SVGEGT. The CDR3 has 17 residues. The genes are TRBV6-2 or TRBV6-3 and TRBJ1-2; D may be TRBD1 (6 bases). Sequencing was carried out using peripheral blood. This receptor was taken from a human donor in a cohort sampled during active COVID-19. CDR3 in DNA: TGTGCCAGCAGTTACTCGAGGGGGGGGTCAGCTAACTATGGCTACACCTTC. It translates to CASSYSRGGSANYGYTF.